These 9 T cell receptor beta chains were sequenced from one sample in a study of tumor-infiltrating lymphocytes in localized non-small cell lung cancer. The assay was immunoSEQ multiplex PCR, and TCRdb's table has in-frame clones only and misses some. Of roughly 4,600 clones listed, about 96% are singletons. The source material was uninvolved lung tissue not adjacent to the tumor. The receptors shown here come from a human donor with non-small cell lung cancer.

This chain connects TRBV6-1 to TRBJ2-7, with TRBD1 identical over 8 bases. Germline V gene data show CDR1 as MNHNS and CDR2 as SASEGT. CDR3 length: 15 amino acids. J lost 0 bases, V lost 4 bases, and 5 bases had no gene match. CDR3 in amino acids: CASSGDRYFSYEQYF. Written as DNA, the CDR3 is TGTGCCAGCAGTGGGGACAGGTATTTCTCCTACGAGCAGTACTTC.

This rearrangement joins TRBV6-5 to TRBJ1-1; D is ambiguous. V dropped 0 bases and J dropped 5 bases, with 7 bases sitting between them. The length of the CDR3 is 13 residues. CDR1 is MNHEY, CDR2 SVGAGI, per germline. CDR3 in amino acids: CASSYSLGTEAFF. DNA for the CDR3: TGTGCCAGCAGTTACTCGTTAGGGACTGAAGCTTTCTTT.

The chain recombines TRBV13 with TRBJ1-3; tentatively, D is TRBD1 (6 bases). The germline gives CDR1 PRHDT, CDR2 FYEKMQ (reference sequence). Trimming cost V 6 bases and J 2 bases, with 11 bases left between them. This CDR3 region has 14 residues. The CDR3 is CASSYREAGNTIYF. The CDR3 nucleotides are TGTGCCAGCAGTTACAGGGAAGCTGGAAACACCATATATTTT.

The chain combines TRBV4-2 with TRBJ2-1, with 9 bases fitting TRBD1. Unmatched junction bases numbered 11, after V lost 0 bases and J lost 5 bases. Per germline, CDR1 LGHNA and CDR2 YNFKEQ. CDR3 length: 18 residues. In DNA, the CDR3 is TGTGCCAGCAGCCAAGAGGGGGGCGGGACAGGGATAAACAATGAGCAGTTCTTC. It codes for CASSQEGGGTGINNEQFF.

This clone came up once. The chain has TRBV12-5 and TRBJ1-2; perhaps TRBD1 as D (5 bases). From germline, CDR1 is LGHNT and CDR2 FRNRAP. CDR3 size: 13 residues. With 6 bases removed from V and 6 bases from J, the gap between germline ends came to 14 bases. DNA of the CDR3: TGTGCTAGTGGGACCGGGACCGCGGATGGCTACACCTTC. This encodes CASGTGTADGYTF.

The V and J genes are TRBV29-1 and TRBJ2-5, with unresolved D. Trimming took off 0 bases at V and 3 bases at J, with 8 bases between the two ends. CDR1 and CDR2 (germline): SQVTM, ANQGSEA. This CDR3 spans 13 amino acids. The CDR3, as DNA: TGCAGCGTTGAAGATCAGGAGAAAGAGACCCAGTACTTC. It specifies CSVEDQEKETQYF.

This chain joins TRBV27 and TRBJ1-1; D perhaps matches TRBD1 (6 bases). CDR1 and CDR2 (germline): MNHEY, SMNVEV (reference sequence). This CDR3 is 14 amino acids long. Between the trimmed V and J ends, which lost 6 bases and 1 base, there was a span of 12 bases. CDR3 coding DNA: TGTGCCAGCAGAACCGGGACATGGAACACTGAAGCTTTCTTT. Its protein product is CASRTGTWNTEAFF.

The J gene is TRBJ1-6, the V gene TRBV30; a weak D match, TRBD1 (5 bases). V lost 7 bases and J lost 6, with 13 bases in between. The CDR3 consists of 13 residues. Germline lookup yields CDR1 GTSNPN and CDR2 SVGIG (reference sequence). CDR3 residues: CASDRQTNSPLHF. The CDR3 DNA reads TGTGCCTCAGATCGACAGACTAATTCACCCCTCCACTTT.

The rearrangement links TRBV2 to TRBJ1-2; no clear D gene. V lost 4 bases to trimming and J lost 8 bases, with 8 bases between them. The germline V gene has CDR1 SNHLY and CDR2 FYNNEI. The CDR3 runs to 11 residues. This CDR3 is CASSVKAGYTF. In nucleotides, the CDR3 is TGTGCCAGCAGTGTGAAGGCCGGCTACACCTTC.